This TCR beta chain was identified during a study of radiation and T cells in renal cell carcinoma. As for the study in general: Nephrectomy followed 15 Gy stereotactic body radiation by 4 weeks.

Sequencing used immunoSEQ multiplex PCR; TCRdb keeps in-frame clones, though not all of them. The sample has 150,000 to 180,000 clones, roughly 90% seen once. Study observations and caveats: Without pretreatment biopsies, baseline tumor clonotype presence was undetermined. From baseline, blood top tumor clonotypes peaked at 2 weeks post-radiation.

Documented time point: blood 2 weeks post-SBRT. Treatment here: 15 Gy SBRT to primary tumor, nephrectomy 4 weeks later. Clear cell pathology was present in this patient's renal cell carcinoma. The V and J ends lost 4 bases and 3 bases respectively, with 11 bases between them. Germline V gene data show CDR1 as SGHRS and CDR2 as YFSETQ. The CDR3 spans 13 residues. Only one count was recorded for this clone. What it binds is unknown. This sequence joins TRBV5-1 and TRBJ2-7; D is possibly TRBD1 or TRBD2 (5 bases each). The material sequenced was blood, taken from a patient whose treatment included radiotherapy and nephrectomy. The clonotype originates from a woman aged 50 to 65 with renal cell carcinoma. Written as DNA, the CDR3 is TGCGCCAGCAGCCCGGGACCGATCTACGAGCAGTACTTC. Translating it yields CASSPGPIYEQYF.